The T cell receptor beta chain described here comes from a study of cytomegalovirus exposure and HLA in healthy donors. Trimming removed 0 bases from V and 5 bases from J, with 12 bases in between. This CDR3 has 15 residues. CDR1 is SGHRS and CDR2 is YFSETQ in the germline V gene. PCR employed 60 Vbeta and 13 Jbeta primers. Here immunoSEQ multiplex PCR was the method, and the copy in TCRdb shows in-frame clones only, minus some. Of around 80,000 clones listed, around 9.1% are singletons. This clone was found a few times. The clonotype originates from a man aged 60 to 75 in good health and CMV-seropositive. The chain links TRBV5-1 to TRBJ1-3; no clear D gene. Sequencing was carried out using PBMCs. The CDR3 bases are TGCGCCAGCAGCTTGGATGTCACTAGTAGAAACACCATATATTTT. Its protein is CASSLDVTSRNTIYF.